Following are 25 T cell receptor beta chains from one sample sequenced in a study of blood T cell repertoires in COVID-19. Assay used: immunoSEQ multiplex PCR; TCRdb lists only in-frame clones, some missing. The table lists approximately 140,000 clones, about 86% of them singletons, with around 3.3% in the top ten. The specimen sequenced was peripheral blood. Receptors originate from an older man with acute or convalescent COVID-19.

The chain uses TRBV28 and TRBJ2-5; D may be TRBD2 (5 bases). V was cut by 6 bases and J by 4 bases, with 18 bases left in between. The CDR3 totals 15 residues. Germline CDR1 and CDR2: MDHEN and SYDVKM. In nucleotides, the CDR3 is TGTGCCAGCAGCCTGGGAGTCGGGTCAGGAGAGACCCAGTACTTC. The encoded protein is CASSLGVGSGETQYF.

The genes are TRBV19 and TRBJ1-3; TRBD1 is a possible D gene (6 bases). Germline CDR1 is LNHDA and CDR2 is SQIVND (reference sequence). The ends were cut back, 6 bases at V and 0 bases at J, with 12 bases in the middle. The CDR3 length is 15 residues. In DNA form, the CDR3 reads TGTGCCAGTAGCAGGGACAAGAGCTCTGGAAACACCATATATTTT. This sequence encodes CASSRDKSSGNTIYF.

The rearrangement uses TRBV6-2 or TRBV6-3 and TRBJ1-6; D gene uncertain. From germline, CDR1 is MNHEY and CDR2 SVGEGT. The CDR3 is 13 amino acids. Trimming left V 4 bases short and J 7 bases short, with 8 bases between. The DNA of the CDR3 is TGTGCCAGCAGTTTGACTCAGAATTCACCCCTCCACTTT. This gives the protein CASSLTQNSPLHF.

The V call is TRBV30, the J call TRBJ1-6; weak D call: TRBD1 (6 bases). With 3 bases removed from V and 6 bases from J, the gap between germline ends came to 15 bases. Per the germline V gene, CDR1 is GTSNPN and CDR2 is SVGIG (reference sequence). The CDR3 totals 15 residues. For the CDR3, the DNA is TGTGCCTGGAGGAGGACAGCCCAGGCTAATTCACCCCTCCACTTT. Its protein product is CAWRRTAQANSPLHF.

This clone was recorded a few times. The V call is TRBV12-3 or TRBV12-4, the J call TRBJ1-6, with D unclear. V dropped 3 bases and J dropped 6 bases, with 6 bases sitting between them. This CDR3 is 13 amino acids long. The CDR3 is CASSFEGNSPLHF. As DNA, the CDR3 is TGTGCCAGCAGTTTTGAGGGTAATTCACCCCTCCACTTT.

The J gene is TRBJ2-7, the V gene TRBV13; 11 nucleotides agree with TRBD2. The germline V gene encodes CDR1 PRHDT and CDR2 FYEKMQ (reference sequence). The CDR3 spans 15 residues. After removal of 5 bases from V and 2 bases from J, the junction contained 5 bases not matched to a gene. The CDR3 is CASSLRLAGTYEQYF. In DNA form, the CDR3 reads TGTGCCAGCAGCCTCCGACTAGCGGGGACCTACGAGCAGTACTTC.

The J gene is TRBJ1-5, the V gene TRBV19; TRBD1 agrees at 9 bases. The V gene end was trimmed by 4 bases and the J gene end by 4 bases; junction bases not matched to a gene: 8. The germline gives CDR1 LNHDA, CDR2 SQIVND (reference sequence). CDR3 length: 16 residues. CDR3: CASSTHDRGSNQPQHF. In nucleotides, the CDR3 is TGTGCCAGTAGTACTCACGACAGGGGGAGTAATCAGCCCCAGCATTTT.

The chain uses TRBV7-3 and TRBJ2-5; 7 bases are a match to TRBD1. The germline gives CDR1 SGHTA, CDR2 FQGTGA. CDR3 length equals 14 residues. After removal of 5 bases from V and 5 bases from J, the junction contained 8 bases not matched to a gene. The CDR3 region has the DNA TGTGCCAGCAGCGCAACAGGGGCAAGGGAGACCCAGTACTTC. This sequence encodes CASSATGARETQYF. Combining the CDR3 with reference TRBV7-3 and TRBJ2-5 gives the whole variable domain GAGVSQTPSNKVTEKGKYVELRCDPISGHTALYWYRQSLGQGPEFLIYFQGTGAADDSGLPNDRFFAVRPEGSVSTLKIQRTERGDSAVYLCASSATGARETQYFGPGTRLLVL.

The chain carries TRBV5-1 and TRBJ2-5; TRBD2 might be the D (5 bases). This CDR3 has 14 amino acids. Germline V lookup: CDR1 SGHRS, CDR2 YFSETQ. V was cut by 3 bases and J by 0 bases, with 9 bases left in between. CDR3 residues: CASSYGLNQETQYF. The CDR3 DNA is TGCGCCAGCAGCTACGGACTCAACCAAGAGACCCAGTACTTC.

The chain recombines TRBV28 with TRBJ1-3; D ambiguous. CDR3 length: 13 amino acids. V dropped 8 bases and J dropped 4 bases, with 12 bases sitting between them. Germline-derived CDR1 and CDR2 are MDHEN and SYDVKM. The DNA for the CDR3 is TGTGCCAGCTCTGGGCCGGCCGGAAACACCATATATTTT. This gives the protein CASSGPAGNTIYF. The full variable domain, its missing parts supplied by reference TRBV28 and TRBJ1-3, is DVKVTQSSRYLVKRTGEKVFLECVQDMDHENMFWYRQDPGLGLRLIYFSYDVKMKEKGDIPEGYSVSREKKERFSLILESASTNQTSMYLCASSGPAGNTIYFGEGSWLTVV.

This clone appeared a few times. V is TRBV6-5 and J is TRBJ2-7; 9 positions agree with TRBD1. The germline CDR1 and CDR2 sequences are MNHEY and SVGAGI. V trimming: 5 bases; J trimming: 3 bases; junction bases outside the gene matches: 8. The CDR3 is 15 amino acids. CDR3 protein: CASSRSGQGIYEQYF. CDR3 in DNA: TGTGCCAGCAGTCGTTCTGGACAGGGGATCTACGAGCAGTACTTC.

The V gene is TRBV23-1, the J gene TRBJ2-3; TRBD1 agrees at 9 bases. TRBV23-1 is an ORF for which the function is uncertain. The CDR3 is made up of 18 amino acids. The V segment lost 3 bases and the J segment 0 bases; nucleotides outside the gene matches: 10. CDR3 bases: TGCGCCAGCAGTCAGCCGGGACAGGGAGCCTTTAGCACAGATACGCAGTATTTT. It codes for CASSQPGQGAFSTDTQYF.

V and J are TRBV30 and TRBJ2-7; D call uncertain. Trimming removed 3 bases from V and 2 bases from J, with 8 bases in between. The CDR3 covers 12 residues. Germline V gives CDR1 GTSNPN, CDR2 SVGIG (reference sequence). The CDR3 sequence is CAWSGDAYEQYF. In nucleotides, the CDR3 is TGTGCCTGGAGCGGAGACGCCTACGAGCAGTACTTC.

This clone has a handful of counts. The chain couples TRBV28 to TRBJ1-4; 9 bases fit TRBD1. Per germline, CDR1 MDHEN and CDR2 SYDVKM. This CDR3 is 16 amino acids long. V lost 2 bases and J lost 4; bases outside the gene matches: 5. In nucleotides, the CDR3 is TGTGCCAGCAGTTTACCCGGGACAGGGCTTAATGAAAAACTGTTTTTT. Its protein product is CASSLPGTGLNEKLFF.

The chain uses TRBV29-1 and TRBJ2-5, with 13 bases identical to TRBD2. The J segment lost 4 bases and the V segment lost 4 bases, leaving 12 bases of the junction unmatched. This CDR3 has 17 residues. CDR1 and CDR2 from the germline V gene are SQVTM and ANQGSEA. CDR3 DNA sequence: TGCAGCGTTGGAGATCGAAGGACTAGCGGGAGCGGAGAGACCCAGTACTTC. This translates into CSVGDRRTSGSGETQYF.

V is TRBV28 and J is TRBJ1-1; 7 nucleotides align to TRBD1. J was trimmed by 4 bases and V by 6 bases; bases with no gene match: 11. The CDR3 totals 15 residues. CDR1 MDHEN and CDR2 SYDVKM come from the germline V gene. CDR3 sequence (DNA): TGTGCCAGCAGACCCGGGGCGCAGGGGGGCACTGAAGCTTTCTTT. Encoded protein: CASRPGAQGGTEAFF.

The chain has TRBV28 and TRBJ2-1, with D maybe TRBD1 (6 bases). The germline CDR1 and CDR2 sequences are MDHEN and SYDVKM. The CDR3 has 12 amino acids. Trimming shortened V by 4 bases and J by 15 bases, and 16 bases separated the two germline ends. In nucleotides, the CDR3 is TGTGCCAGCAGTTACCGCAGGGACACGTGGTTCTTC. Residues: CASSYRRDTWFF.

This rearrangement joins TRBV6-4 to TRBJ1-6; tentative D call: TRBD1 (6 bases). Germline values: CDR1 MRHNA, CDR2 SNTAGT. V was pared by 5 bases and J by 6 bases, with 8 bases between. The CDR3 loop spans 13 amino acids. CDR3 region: CASSTGTNSPLHF. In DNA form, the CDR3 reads TGTGCCAGCAGTACAGGGACTAATTCACCCCTCCACTTT.

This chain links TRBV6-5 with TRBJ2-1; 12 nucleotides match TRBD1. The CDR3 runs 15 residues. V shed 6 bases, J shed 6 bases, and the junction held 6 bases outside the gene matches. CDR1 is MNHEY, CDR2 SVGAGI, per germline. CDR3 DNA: TGTGCCAGCAGGGGGGACAGGGGGCCCCTCAATGAGCAGTTCTTC. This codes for CASRGDRGPLNEQFF.

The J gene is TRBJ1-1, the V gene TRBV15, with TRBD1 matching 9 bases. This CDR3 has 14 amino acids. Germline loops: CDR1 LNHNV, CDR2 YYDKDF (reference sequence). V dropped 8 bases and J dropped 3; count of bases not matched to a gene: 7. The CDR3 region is CATLRDREYTEAFF. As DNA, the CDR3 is TGTGCCACCCTAAGGGACAGGGAATACACTGAAGCTTTCTTT.

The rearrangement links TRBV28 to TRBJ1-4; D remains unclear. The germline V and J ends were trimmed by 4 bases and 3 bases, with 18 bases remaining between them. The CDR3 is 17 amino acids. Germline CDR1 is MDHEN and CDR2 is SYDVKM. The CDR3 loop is CASSSQDFILPNEKLFF. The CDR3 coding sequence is TGTGCCAGCAGTTCCCAGGATTTCATACTTCCTAATGAAAAACTGTTTTTT.

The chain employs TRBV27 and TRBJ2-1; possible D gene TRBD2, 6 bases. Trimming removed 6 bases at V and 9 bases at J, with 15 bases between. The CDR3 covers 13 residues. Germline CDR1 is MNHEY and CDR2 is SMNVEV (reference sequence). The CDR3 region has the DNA TGTGCCAGCAGCCCACGGGGGATCGGTGAGCAGTTCTTC. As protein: CASSPRGIGEQFF.

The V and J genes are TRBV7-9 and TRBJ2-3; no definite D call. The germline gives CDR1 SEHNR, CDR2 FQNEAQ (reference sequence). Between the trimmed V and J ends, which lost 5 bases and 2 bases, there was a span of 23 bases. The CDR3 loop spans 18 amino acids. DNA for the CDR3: TGTGCCAGCAGCCACGGAGTATCGAGCCGAAGTAACACAGATACGCAGTATTTT. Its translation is CASSHGVSSRSNTDTQYF.

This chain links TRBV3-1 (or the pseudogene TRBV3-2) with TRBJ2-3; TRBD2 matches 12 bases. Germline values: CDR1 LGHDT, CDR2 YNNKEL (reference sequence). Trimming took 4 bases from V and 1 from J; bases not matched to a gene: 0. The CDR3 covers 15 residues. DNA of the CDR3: TGTGCCAGCAGCCCTAGCGGGAGGGGCACAGATACGCAGTATTTT. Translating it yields CASSPSGRGTDTQYF.

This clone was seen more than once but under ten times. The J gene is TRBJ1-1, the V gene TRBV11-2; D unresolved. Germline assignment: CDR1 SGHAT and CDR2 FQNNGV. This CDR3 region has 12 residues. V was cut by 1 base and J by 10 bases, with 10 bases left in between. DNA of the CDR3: TGTGCCAGCAGCTTAGTGCCAGACTCAGCTTTCTTT. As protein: CASSLVPDSAFF.